This T cell receptor beta chain was obtained from a study of blood T cell repertoires in COVID-19. Across the study: T cells, B-cell-depleted T cells, or PBMCs provided the cDNA or gDNA that served as material.

Authors' data handling: It was from reference gene primer amplification that nucleated cell counts were estimated. Only in-frame clones appear in the TCRdb table, and some are missing; sequencing was by immunoSEQ multiplex PCR. The V and J calls and clone size come from that table; D and trimming were worked out from the DNA. The table records 220,000 or so clones, 90% of them present only once. This study enrolled people aged about 18 to 90 from around 26 US geographic areas. Categorization into cohorts depended on clinical history that participants reported. The CDR3 covers 15 residues. Germline V lookup: CDR1 MNHEY, CDR2 SVGAGI. V shed 6 bases, J shed 5 bases, and the junction held 9 bases outside the gene matches.

The gene calls are TRBV6-5 and TRBJ1-4; 7 bases map to TRBD1. The clonotype was recovered from a young man who had been exposed to COVID-19. Sequenced sample: PBMCs or T cells enriched from blood (not recorded which). In DNA form, the CDR3 reads TGTGCCAGCAGCACCGGGACAGATTTCAATGAAAAACTGTTTTTT. Translating it yields CASSTGTDFNEKLFF.